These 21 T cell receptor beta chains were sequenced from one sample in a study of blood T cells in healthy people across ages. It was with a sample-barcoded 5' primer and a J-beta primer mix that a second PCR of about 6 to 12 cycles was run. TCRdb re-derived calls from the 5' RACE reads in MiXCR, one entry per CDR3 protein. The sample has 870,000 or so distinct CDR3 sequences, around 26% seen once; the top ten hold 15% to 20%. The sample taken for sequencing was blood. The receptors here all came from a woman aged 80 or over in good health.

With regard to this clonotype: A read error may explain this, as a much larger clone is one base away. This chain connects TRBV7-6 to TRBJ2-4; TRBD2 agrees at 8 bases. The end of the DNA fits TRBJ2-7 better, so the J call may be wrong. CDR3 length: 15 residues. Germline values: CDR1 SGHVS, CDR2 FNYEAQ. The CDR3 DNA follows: TGTGCCAGCAGCTCGGCATCCGGGACTAGAGACGAGCAGTACTTC. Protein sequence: CASSSASGTRDEQYF.

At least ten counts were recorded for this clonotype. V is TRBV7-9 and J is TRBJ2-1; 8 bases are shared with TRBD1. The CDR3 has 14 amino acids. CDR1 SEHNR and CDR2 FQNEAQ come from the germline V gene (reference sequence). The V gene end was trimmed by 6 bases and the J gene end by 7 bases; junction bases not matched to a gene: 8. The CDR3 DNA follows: TGTGCCAGCAGACAACAGGGGGTGGAAAATGAGCAGTTCTTC. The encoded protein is CASRQQGVENEQFF.

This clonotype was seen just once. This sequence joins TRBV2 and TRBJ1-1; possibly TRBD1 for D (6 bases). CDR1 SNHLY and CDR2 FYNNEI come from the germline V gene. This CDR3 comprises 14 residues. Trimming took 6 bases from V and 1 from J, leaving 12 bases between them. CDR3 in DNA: TGTGCCAGCAGGGTCGAGGGGGGGAACACTGAAGCTTTCTTT. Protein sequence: CASRVEGGNTEAFF.

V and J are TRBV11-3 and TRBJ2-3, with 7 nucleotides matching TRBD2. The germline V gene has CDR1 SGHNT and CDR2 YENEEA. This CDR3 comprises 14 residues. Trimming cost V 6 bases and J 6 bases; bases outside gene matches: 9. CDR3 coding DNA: TGTGCCAGCAGGGATAGCGGGCAGGCGGATACGCAGTATTTT. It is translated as CASRDSGQADTQYF.

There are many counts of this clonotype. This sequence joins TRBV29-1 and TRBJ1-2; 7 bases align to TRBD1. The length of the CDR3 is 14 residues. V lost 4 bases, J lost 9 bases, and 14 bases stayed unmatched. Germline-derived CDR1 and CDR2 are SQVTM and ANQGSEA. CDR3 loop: CSVVGTNRGHSYTF. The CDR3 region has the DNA TGCAGCGTTGTGGGTACAAACAGGGGTCATAGCTACACCTTC.

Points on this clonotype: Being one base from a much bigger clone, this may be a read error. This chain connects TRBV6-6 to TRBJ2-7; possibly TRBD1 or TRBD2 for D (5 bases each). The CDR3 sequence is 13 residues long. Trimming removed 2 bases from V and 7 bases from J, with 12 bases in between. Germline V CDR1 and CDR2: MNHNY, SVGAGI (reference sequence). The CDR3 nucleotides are TGTGCCAGCAGTTACGGGACCCCCAATGAGCAGTACTTC. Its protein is CASSYGTPNEQYF.

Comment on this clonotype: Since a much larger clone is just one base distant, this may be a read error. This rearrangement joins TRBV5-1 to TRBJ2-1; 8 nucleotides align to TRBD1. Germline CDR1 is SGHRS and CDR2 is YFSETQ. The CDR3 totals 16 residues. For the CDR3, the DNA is TGCGCCAGCAGCTTGGGCGGACAGGGCTTGGGGTTTGAGCGGTTCTTC. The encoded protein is CASSLGGQGLGFERFF. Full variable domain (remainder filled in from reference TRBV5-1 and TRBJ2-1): KAGVTQTPRYLIKTRGQQVTLSCSPISGHRSVSWYQQTPGQGLQFLFEYFSETQRNKGNFPGRFSGRQFSNSRSEMNVSTLELGDSALYLCASSLGGQGLGFERFFGPGTRLTVL.

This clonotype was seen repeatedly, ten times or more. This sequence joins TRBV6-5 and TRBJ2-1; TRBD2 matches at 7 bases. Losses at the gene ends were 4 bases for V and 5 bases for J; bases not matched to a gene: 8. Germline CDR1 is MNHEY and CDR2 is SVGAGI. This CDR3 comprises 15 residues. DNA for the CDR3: TGTGCCAGCAGTTTGAGCGGGGTGAGCGACAATGAGCAGTTCTTC. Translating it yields CASSLSGVSDNEQFF.

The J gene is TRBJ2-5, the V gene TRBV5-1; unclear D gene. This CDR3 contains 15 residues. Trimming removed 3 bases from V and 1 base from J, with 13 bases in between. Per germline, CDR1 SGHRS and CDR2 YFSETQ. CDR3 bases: TGCGCCAGCAGCTCCGCAAAACTATTCCAAGAGACCCAGTACTTC. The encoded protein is CASSSAKLFQETQYF.

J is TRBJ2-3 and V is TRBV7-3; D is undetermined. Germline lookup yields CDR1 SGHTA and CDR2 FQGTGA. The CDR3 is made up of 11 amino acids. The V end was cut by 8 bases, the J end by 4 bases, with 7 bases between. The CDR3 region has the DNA TGTGCCAGCGGCGAAGCAGATACGCAGTATTTT. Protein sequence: CASGEADTQYF.

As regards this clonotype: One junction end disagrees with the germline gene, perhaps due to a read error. The CDR3 protein is CASSLASSYKQYF. The CDR3 DNA follows: TGTGCCAGCAGCTTAGCTTCTTCCTACAAGCAGTACTTC. V usage is TRBV11-2 and J usage is TRBJ2-7; D unresolved. CDR1 is SGHAT and CDR2 is FQNNGV in the germline V gene. The CDR3 totals 13 residues.

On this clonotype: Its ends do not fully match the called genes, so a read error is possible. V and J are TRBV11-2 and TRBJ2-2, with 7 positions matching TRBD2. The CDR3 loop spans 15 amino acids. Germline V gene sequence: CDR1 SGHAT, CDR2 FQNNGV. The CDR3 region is CVSSPAGANTGELFF. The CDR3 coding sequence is TGTGTCAGCAGCCCTGCGGGAGCGAACACCGGGGAGCTGTTTTTT.

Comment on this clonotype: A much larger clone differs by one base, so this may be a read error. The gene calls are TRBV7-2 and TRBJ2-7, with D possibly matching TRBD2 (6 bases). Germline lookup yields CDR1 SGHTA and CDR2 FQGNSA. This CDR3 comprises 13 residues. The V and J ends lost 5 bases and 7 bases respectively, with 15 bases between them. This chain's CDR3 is CASSRGEVGEQYF. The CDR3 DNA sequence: TGTGCCAGCAGCCGAGGGGAGGTAGGTGAGCAGTACTTC.

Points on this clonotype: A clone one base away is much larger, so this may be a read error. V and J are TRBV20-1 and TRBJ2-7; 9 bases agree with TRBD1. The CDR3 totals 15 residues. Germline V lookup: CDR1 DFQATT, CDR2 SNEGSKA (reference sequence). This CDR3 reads CSASRPDRGKYEQCF. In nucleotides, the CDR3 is TGCAGTGCTAGTCGTCCGGACAGGGGAAAGTACGAGCAGTGCTTC.

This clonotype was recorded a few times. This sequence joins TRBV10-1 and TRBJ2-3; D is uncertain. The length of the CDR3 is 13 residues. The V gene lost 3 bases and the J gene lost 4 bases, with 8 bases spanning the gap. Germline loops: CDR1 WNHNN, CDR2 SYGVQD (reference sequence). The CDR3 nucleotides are TGCGCCAGCAGTGATCAGACCCCAGATACGCAGTATTTT. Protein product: CASSDQTPDTQYF.

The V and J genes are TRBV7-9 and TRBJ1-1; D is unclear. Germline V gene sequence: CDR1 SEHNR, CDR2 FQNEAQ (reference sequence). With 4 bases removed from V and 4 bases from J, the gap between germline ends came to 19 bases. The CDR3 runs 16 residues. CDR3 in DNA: TGTGCCAGCAGCTATACGTCGTGGGCAAGGCGCACTGAAGCTTTCTTT. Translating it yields CASSYTSWARRTEAFF.

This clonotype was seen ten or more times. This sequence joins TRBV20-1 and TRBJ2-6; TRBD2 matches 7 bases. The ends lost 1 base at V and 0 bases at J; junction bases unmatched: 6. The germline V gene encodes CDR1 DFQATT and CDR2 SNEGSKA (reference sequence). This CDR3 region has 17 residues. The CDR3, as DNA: TGCAGTGCTAGAGTGTCGGGGGGTTCCTCTGGGGCCAACGTCCTGACTTTC. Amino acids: CSARVSGGSSGANVLTF.

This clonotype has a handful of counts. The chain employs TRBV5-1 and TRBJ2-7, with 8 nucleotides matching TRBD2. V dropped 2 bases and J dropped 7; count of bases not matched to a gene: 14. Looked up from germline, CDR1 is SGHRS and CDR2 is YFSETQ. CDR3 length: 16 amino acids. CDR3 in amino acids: CASSFAGGSSYNEQYF. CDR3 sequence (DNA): TGCGCCAGCAGCTTCGCGGGGGGCAGCTCCTACAATGAGCAGTACTTC.

CDR3 nucleotide sequence: TGCAGTGCTAGAGTAGGTTGCACTGAAGCTTTCTTT. Its protein is CSARVGCTEAFF. The chain couples TRBV20-1 to TRBJ1-1, with D unresolved. Germline lookup yields CDR1 DFQATT and CDR2 SNEGSKA (reference sequence). The CDR3 is 12 residues long. Deletions cut 1 base from V and 4 bases from J, with 7 bases between.

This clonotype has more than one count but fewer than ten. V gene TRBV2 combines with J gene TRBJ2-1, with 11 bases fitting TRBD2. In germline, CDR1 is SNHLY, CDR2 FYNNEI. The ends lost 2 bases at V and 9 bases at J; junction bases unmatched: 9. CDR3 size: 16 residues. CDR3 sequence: CASSEIRLAGGGEQFF. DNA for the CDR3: TGTGCCAGCAGTGAAATTCGGCTAGCGGGGGGTGGTGAGCAGTTCTTC.

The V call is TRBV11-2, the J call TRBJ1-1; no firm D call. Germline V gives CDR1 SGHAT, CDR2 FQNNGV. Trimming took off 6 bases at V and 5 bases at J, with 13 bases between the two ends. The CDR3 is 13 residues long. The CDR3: CASRDWGGTEAFF. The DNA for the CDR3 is TGTGCCAGCAGGGATTGGGGTGGTACTGAAGCTTTCTTT.